This is a list of T cell receptor beta chains from one sample in a study of blood T cell repertoires in COVID-19. Repertoires were generated with immunoSEQ multiplex PCR, while TCRdb's copy carries only in-frame clones and drops some. Of over 15,000 clones in the sample, under 90% are singletons; the top ten hold roughly 5.5%. Input material: peripheral blood. These receptors originate from a human donor in a cohort sampled during active COVID-19. Both conserved end residues are part of each CDR3. A D gene is named only where the DNA matches it firmly. The size of a clone is reported for some rows only, either as once, few or many, or as a class for expanded clones.

V,size,D,J,DNA,CDR3
TRBV6-5,once,TRBD2,TRBJ2-7,TGTGCCAGCAGTCTGACTAGCGGGGATTCCTACGAGCAGTACTTC,CASSLTSGDSYEQYF
TRBV11-2,-,-,TRBJ2-3,TGTGCCAGCAGTTATCGTGGGCGCCCTAGCACAGATACGCAGTATTTT,CASSYRGRPSTDTQYF
TRBV7-9,-,TRBD2,TRBJ2-7,TGTGCCAGCAGCTTAGGCGGGAGTGGGGGCGAGCAGTACTTC,CASSLGGSGGEQYF
TRBV30,-,-,TRBJ1-6,TGTGCCTGGAGTAGCGGACAGTATAATTCACCCCTCCACTTT,CAWSSGQYNSPLHF
TRBV6-4,few,-,TRBJ2-3,TGTGCCAGCAGTGACTCTCCCGGGTCCTCAGATACGCAGTATTTT,CASSDSPGSSDTQYF
TRBV24-1,-,-,TRBJ2-2,TGTGCCACCAGTGATTTCCCGGAGCCTACCGGGGAGCTGTTTTTT,CATSDFPEPTGELFF
TRBV6-2/TRBV6-3,-,-,TRBJ2-3,TGTGCCAGCAGTTACGGCCAGGTGTTGGCAGATACGCAGTATTTT,CASSYGQVLADTQYF
TRBV18,-,-,TRBJ1-1,TGTGCCAGCTCCCGAACGGGGTCTAACACTGAAGCTTTCTTT,CASSRTGSNTEAFF
TRBV4-2,-,TRBD1,TRBJ1-5,TGTGCCAGCAGCCAGCAGGACAGGGCAAGCAATCAGCCCCAGCATTTT,CASSQQDRASNQPQHF
TRBV2,once,-,TRBJ2-1,TGTGCCAGCAGTGAAGCGTTGGGTGGGGCCCCCCAGTTCTTC,CASSEALGGAPQFF
TRBV7-2,-,-,TRBJ1-4,TGTGCCAGCAGCTCCTGGAGCGGGGAAAAACTGTTTTTT,CASSSWSGEKLFF
TRBV7-2,-,-,TRBJ1-6,TGTGCCAGCAGCTTAGCCGCGTGGGGCGATTCACCCCTCCACTTT,CASSLAAWGDSPLHF
TRBV4-3,-,TRBD2,TRBJ2-1,TGCGCCAGCAGCCAAGAGTATTTCAGGCTAGCGGGAAATAATGAGCAGTTCTTC,CASSQEYFRLAGNNEQFF
TRBV19,-,-,TRBJ1-3,TGTGCCAGTAGTATCTCCTCTGGAAACACCATATATTTT,CASSISSGNTIYF
TRBV7-2,-,-,TRBJ1-4,TGTGCCAGCAGCCGCCCTATTGGAACTAATGAAAAACTGTTTTTT,CASSRPIGTNEKLFF
TRBV24-1,-,TRBD1,TRBJ2-5,TGTGCCACCAGTGATGAACAGGGGGTGGAGACCCAGTACTTC,CATSDEQGVETQYF
TRBV25-1,-,-,TRBJ1-1,TGTGCCAGCAGCGATGACCGTTGGGGGAGGACTGAAGCTTTCTTT,CASSDDRWGRTEAFF
TRBV6-4,medium-sized,TRBD2,TRBJ2-1,TGTGCCAGCAGTGACTCAGTTACTAGCGGGTCCAATGAGCAGTTCTTC,CASSDSVTSGSNEQFF
TRBV28,-,TRBD2,TRBJ2-3,TGTGCCAGCAGCCCCCGGACTAGCGGATACACAGATACGCAGTATTTT,CASSPRTSGYTDTQYF
TRBV6-5,few,TRBD1,TRBJ2-2,TGTGCCAGCATCCCGGGACAGCACACCGGGGAGCTGTTTTTT,CASIPGQHTGELFF
TRBV7-2,-,TRBD2,TRBJ2-3,TGTGCCAGCAGAGTAGCGGGAGTAAATACGCAGTATTTT,CASRVAGVNTQYF
TRBV5-6,-,-,TRBJ1-1,TGTGCCAGCAGCTTGGCCCGAGGTAAGGAGGCGGCTTTCTTT,CASSLARGKEAAFF
TRBV6-5,-,-,TRBJ2-3,TGTGCCAGCAGGCAAAAACAGCTGAGTACGCAGTATTTT,CASRQKQLSTQYF
TRBV19,-,-,TRBJ1-4,TGTGCCAGTAGACTACAGGGTTTAGACGAAAAACTGTTTTTT,CASRLQGLDEKLFF
TRBV10-3,-,TRBD1,TRBJ1-2,TGTGCCATCAGTGAGTCCATGACAGGGCTTTACTATGGCTACACCTTC,CAISESMTGLYYGYTF
TRBV4-1,-,-,TRBJ1-4,TGCGCCAGCAGCCGTAACAGTAATGAAAAACTGTTTTTT,CASSRNSNEKLFF
TRBV28,-,TRBD2,TRBJ2-3,TGTGCCAGCAGTAGGGTCTGGACTAGCGGGGATAGCACAGATACGCAGTATTTT,CASSRVWTSGDSTDTQYF
TRBV4-1,-,-,TRBJ1-6,TGCGCCAGCAGCCCCTTTCGGGGGGTCATTGCGTCTAATTCACCCCTCCACTTT,CASSPFRGVIASNSPLHF
TRBV6-1,-,TRBD2,TRBJ2-7,TGTGCCAGCAGTGAAGAAATAGCGGGAGCCAACGAGCAGTACTTC,CASSEEIAGANEQYF
TRBV6-5,-,TRBD1,TRBJ2-2,TGTGCCAGCAGTTACAGGGGGCGGACCGGGGAGCTGTTTTTT,CASSYRGRTGELFF
TRBV28,-,TRBD1,TRBJ1-6,TGTGCCAGCAGCCGCGGGGACAGGGATAATTCACCTCTCCACTTT,CASSRGDRDNSPLHF
TRBV28,few,TRBD1,TRBJ1-2,TGTGCCAGCAGTTCCTCACCCGGGACAGCCGGTGGCTACACCTTC,CASSSSPGTAGGYTF
TRBV11-2,-,-,TRBJ2-1,TGTGCCAGCCGGCCTAGCTCCTACAATGAGCAGTTCTTC,CASRPSSYNEQFF
TRBV28,-,TRBD1,TRBJ1-3,TGTGCCAGTGACACGGGACAGGGATTCGGAAACACCATATATTTT,CASDTGQGFGNTIYF
TRBV6-4,-,TRBD2,TRBJ2-1,TGTGCCAGCAGTGACGGGACTAGCGGGAGTGCTGAGCAGTTCTTC,CASSDGTSGSAEQFF
TRBV3-1/TRBV3-2,-,TRBD2,TRBJ2-7,TGTGCCAGCACACGGACCGGGACTAGCGGGAACTACGAGCAGTACTTC,CASTRTGTSGNYEQYF
TRBV5-4,-,TRBD1,TRBJ2-1,TGTGCCAGCAGCTCCCGGGACAGCTACAATGAGCAGTTCTTC,CASSSRDSYNEQFF
TRBV4-1,-,-,TRBJ2-5,TGCGCCAGCAGCCAGGGGGCTGGAAAAGAGACCCAGTACTTC,CASSQGAGKETQYF
TRBV6-5,-,-,TRBJ2-5,TGTGCCTCCCGTCGGGCCCACTGGGAGGAGACCCAGTACTTC,CASRRAHWEETQYF
TRBV14,-,-,TRBJ2-1,TGTGCCAGCAGCCAAAAAACCCTAGCCCTCTCCTACAATGAGCAGTTCTTC,CASSQKTLALSYNEQFF
TRBV28,-,TRBD2,TRBJ2-3,TGTGCCAGCAGTTGGTACTCACCGGGACTAGCGGGAGGGCCGGTAGATACGCAGTATTTT,CASSWYSPGLAGGPVDTQYF
TRBV7-9,-,TRBD2,TRBJ2-5,TGTGCCAGCAGCTCAGGACTAGCGGGAGGGAGAGTCCAAGAGACCCAGTACTTC,CASSSGLAGGRVQETQYF
TRBV9,-,TRBD1,TRBJ2-7,TGTGCCAGCAGTGGAGGGGAGGGACAGGGCTCCTACGAGCAGTACTTC,CASSGGEGQGSYEQYF
TRBV6-9,few,-,TRBJ1-1,TGTGCCAGCAGTTATATACTAATCTATGAAGCTTTCTTT,CASSYILIYEAFF
TRBV7-9,-,-,TRBJ1-1,TGTGCCAGCAGGGGAGGGAGGGACCCGAACACTGAAGCTTTCTTT,CASRGGRDPNTEAFF
TRBV5-3,-,-,TRBJ1-4,TGTGCCAGAAGCTTGGCCAGTCAGGGAGGACGGAATGAAAAACTGTTTTTT,CARSLASQGGRNEKLFF
TRBV6-1,-,TRBD1,TRBJ2-7,TGTGCCAGCAGTGAACGGTTCGGACAGGGCTTCGTAAACGAGTACTTC,CASSERFGQGFVNEYF
TRBV30,-,-,TRBJ2-5,TGTGCCTGGCTTGGACAGTTCCAAGAGACCCAGTACTTC,CAWLGQFQETQYF
TRBV5-1,-,-,TRBJ1-1,TGCGCCAGCAGCTTGTGGGCAGGGGTTTCGTCTGAAGCTTTCTTT,CASSLWAGVSSEAFF